Below, one T cell receptor (beta chain) is given with its context. This sample stems from a study of blood T cell repertoires in COVID-19. Across 20 to 25 US areas, participants ranged in age from roughly 18 to 95 years. Cohort 3 recovery required two negative PCRs, clearance, or symptom resolution. Germline CDR1 reads LGHNA; CDR2 reads YNFKEQ. Trimming left V 0 bases short and J 6 bases short, with 6 bases between. CDR3 length: 12 residues. Study processing details: The assay estimated nucleated cells by amplifying reference gene primers. Only in-frame clones appear in the TCRdb table, and some are missing; sequencing was by immunoSEQ multiplex PCR. The V and J calls and clone size were taken over from that table, and D and trimming were inferred from the DNA. The sample lists fewer than 200,000 clones, 88% occurring once.

The J gene is TRBJ2-7, the V gene TRBV4-2; no reliable D call. This receptor was identified in a young woman who had recovered from COVID-19. Material: PBMCs or T cells enriched from blood (not recorded which). CDR3 amino acids: CASSQDWAEQYF. The CDR3 DNA follows: TGTGCCAGCAGCCAAGATTGGGCCGAGCAGTACTTC.